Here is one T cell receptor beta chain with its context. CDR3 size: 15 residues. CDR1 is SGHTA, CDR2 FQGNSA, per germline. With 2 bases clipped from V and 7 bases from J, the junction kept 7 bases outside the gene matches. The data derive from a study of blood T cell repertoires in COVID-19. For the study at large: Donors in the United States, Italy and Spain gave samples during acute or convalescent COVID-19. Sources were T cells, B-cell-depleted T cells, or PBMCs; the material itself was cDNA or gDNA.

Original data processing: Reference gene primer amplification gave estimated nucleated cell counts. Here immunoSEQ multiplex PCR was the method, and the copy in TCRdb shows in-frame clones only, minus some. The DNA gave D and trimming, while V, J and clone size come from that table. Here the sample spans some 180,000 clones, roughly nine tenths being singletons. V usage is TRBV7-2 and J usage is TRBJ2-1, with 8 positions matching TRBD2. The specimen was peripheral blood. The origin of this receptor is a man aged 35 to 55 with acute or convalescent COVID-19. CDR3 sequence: CASSLRPAGANEQFF. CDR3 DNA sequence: TGTGCCAGCAGCTTACGCCCAGCGGGGGCGAATGAGCAGTTCTTC.